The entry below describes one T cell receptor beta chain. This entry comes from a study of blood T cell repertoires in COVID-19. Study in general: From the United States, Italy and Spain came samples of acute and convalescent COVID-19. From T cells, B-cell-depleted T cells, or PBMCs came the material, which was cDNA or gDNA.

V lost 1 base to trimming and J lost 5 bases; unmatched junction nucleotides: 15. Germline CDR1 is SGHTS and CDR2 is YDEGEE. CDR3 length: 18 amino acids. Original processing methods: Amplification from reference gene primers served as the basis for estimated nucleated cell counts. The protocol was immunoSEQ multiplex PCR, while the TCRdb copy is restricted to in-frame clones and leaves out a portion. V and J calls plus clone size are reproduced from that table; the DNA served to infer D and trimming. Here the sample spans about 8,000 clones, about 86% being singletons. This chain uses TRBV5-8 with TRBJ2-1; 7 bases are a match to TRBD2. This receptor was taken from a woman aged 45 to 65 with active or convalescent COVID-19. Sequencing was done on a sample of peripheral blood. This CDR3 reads CASSLTLVQREPDNEQFF. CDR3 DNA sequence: TGTGCCAGCAGCTTGACTTTGGTCCAGCGGGAACCTGACAATGAGCAGTTCTTC.